The 20 T cell receptor beta chains below come from one sample, sequenced in a study of cytomegalovirus exposure and HLA in healthy donors. The PCR employed 60 Vbeta primers together with 13 Jbeta primers. Sequencing was performed with immunoSEQ multiplex PCR; in TCRdb, only in-frame clones are kept and a portion is missing. The data contain under 150,000 clones, roughly four fifths of them singletons. Material for sequencing was PBMCs. Source of these receptors: a male donor in good health and CMV-seronegative.

The CDR3 loop reads CASALNLNTEAFF. The CDR3 DNA reads as TGTGCTAGTGCCCTAAATCTGAACACTGAAGCTTTCTTT. V gene TRBV12-5 combines with J gene TRBJ1-1; D is unresolved. Trimming stripped 7 bases from V and 0 bases from J, with 9 bases between. Per germline, CDR1 LGHNT and CDR2 FRNRAP. The CDR3 covers 13 residues.

This rearrangement joins TRBV4-3 to TRBJ2-1; 9 positions agree with TRBD2. This CDR3 spans 17 amino acids. Germline assignment: CDR1 LGHNA and CDR2 YSLEER. Trimming took 2 bases from V and 2 from J; bases not matched to a gene: 7. The CDR3 is CASSQSVAGAPYNEQFF. CDR3 DNA sequence: TGCGCCAGCAGCCAATCGGTAGCGGGAGCCCCCTACAATGAGCAGTTCTTC.

The V gene is TRBV30, the J gene TRBJ1-4; TRBD1 aligns across 10 bases. CDR3 length equals 15 residues. V trimming: 1 base; J trimming: 5 bases; junction bases outside the gene matches: 4. Germline CDR1 reads GTSNPN; CDR2 reads SVGIG (reference sequence). The CDR3 loop reads CAWSGPGQGNEKLFF. The CDR3 bases are TGTGCCTGGAGTGGACCGGGACAGGGGAATGAAAAACTGTTTTTT.

The V and J genes are TRBV7-9 and TRBJ1-1, with TRBD1 matching 7 bases. This CDR3 has 13 amino acids. V lost 5 bases and J lost 8; bases outside the gene matches: 8. The germline V gene encodes CDR1 SEHNR and CDR2 FQNEAQ (reference sequence). In DNA form, the CDR3 reads TGTGCCAGCAGCCGTACAGGGGTTCGGGAAGCTTTCTTT. It is translated as CASSRTGVREAFF.

The chain combines TRBV4-3 with TRBJ2-7, with D maybe TRBD2 (6 bases). Trimming took off 3 bases at V and 1 base at J, with 16 bases between the two ends. Germline lookup yields CDR1 LGHNA and CDR2 YSLEER. The CDR3 covers 16 residues. The CDR3 DNA follows: TGCGCCAGCAGCCAGGCTCCCGGGAGTGAATCCTACGAGCAGTACTTC. Its protein product is CASSQAPGSESYEQYF.

The chain couples TRBV7-9 to TRBJ2-7; maybe TRBD2 (5 bases). Germline values: CDR1 SEHNR, CDR2 FQNEAQ (reference sequence). The V gene lost 5 bases and the J gene lost 5 bases, with 10 bases spanning the gap. CDR3 size: 12 residues. In DNA form, the CDR3 reads TGTGCCAGCAGCCCCCCGGGGAACGAGCAGTACTTC. It translates to CASSPPGNEQYF.

The V call is TRBV12-2, the J call TRBJ2-7; TRBD1 is taken as the D call from the table, unchecked against the DNA. TRBV12-2 is listed as a pseudogene. The CDR3 runs 13 residues. The CDR3 region is CASRLDPRQGQYF. The CDR3, as DNA: TGTGCAAGTCGCTTAGATCCCCGACAGGGTCAGTACTTC.

Concerning this clone itself: The same CDR3 is also encoded by other DNA sequences in this sample. V is TRBV5-1 and J is TRBJ2-5; the D is unclear. The V end was cut by 0 bases, the J end by 1 base, with 4 bases between. CDR1 is SGHRS, CDR2 YFSETQ, per germline. There are 13 residues in the CDR3. CDR3 region: CASSLGGQETQYF. The CDR3 bases are TGCGCCAGCAGCTTGGGAGGCCAAGAGACCCAGTACTTC. The variable domain in full, completed from reference TRBV5-1 and TRBJ2-5, reads KAGVTQTPRYLIKTRGQQVTLSCSPISGHRSVSWYQQTPGQGLQFLFEYFSETQRNKGNFPGRFSGRQFSNSRSEMNVSTLELGDSALYLCASSLGGQETQYFGPGTRLLVL.

V usage is TRBV7-9 and J usage is TRBJ2-6; a possible D gene is TRBD2 (6 bases). Germline-derived CDR1 and CDR2 are SEHNR and FQNEAQ (reference sequence). V lost 2 bases and J 1 base, leaving 6 bases between the germline ends. This CDR3 has 15 amino acids. CDR3 DNA sequence: TGTGCCAGCAGCTTACGGGGGTCTGGGGCCAACGTCCTGACTTTC. It yields the protein CASSLRGSGANVLTF.

The V gene is TRBV7-9, the J gene TRBJ2-3, with TRBD2 matching over 14 bases. The CDR3 covers 18 residues. With 2 bases clipped from V and 5 bases from J, the junction kept 9 bases outside the gene matches. Germline CDR1 is SEHNR and CDR2 is FQNEAQ (reference sequence). CDR3 sequence reads: CASSLPQGLAGGGDTQYF. CDR3 nucleotide sequence: TGTGCCAGCAGCTTACCCCAAGGACTAGCGGGAGGAGGAGATACGCAGTATTTT.

The DNA of the CDR3 is TGTGCCAGCAGTAATTCAGGACAGGGGGCGGTTGAGCAGTTCTTC. This codes for CASSNSGQGAVEQFF. This chain links TRBV6-6 with TRBJ2-1; 11 bases are shared with TRBD1. The germline V gene encodes CDR1 MNHNY and CDR2 SVGAGI (reference sequence). This CDR3 spans 15 amino acids. V dropped 5 bases and J dropped 9; count of bases not matched to a gene: 9.

This chain connects TRBV5-4 to TRBJ2-7, with 9 bases lining up with TRBD2. The CDR3 is made up of 16 amino acids. The germline V gene encodes CDR1 SGHNT and CDR2 YYREEE (reference sequence). V shed 4 bases and J 0 bases; nucleotides not matched to a gene: 8. CDR3 nucleotide sequence: TGTGCCAGCAGCGCGACTAGCGGCTTGAGCTCCTACGAGCAGTACTTC. It yields the protein CASSATSGLSSYEQYF. Full variable domain (outside the CDR3, taken from reference TRBV5-4 and TRBJ2-7): ETGVTQSPTHLIKTRGQQVTLRCSSQSGHNTVSWYQQALGQGPQFIFQYYREEENGRGNFPPRFSGLQFPNYSSELNVNALELDDSALYLCASSATSGLSSYEQYFGPGTRLTVT.

In nucleotides, the CDR3 is TGTGCCAGCAGCTCCGGACAGGGGAAGGAGACCCAGTACTTC. It codes for CASSSGQGKETQYF. The chain joins TRBV11-2 to TRBJ2-5; 9 bases map to TRBD1. Germline-derived CDR1 and CDR2 are SGHAT and FQNNGV. J lost 5 bases, V lost 4 bases, and 5 bases had no gene match. The CDR3 loop spans 14 amino acids.

This clone appeared a few times. The chain combines TRBV18 with TRBJ1-5; the match to TRBD1 covers 8 bases. CDR3 length: 14 amino acids. The junction had 5 bases not matched to a gene; V was cut back by 3 bases and J by 7 bases. Germline loops: CDR1 KGHSH, CDR2 LQKENI. The CDR3 sequence: CASSPDRGGQPQHF. Here the CDR3 DNA reads TGTGCCAGCTCACCCGACAGGGGAGGGCAGCCCCAGCATTTT.

V is TRBV6-1 and J is TRBJ1-4; D is possibly TRBD1 (6 bases). Germline V gene lookup returns CDR1 MNHNS and CDR2 SASEGT. The CDR3 sequence is 18 residues long. Deletions cut 2 bases from V and 4 bases from J, with 20 bases between. CDR3 DNA: TGTGCCAGCAGTGAAAAGAGGGGGACCGGAGGATTTAATGAAAAACTGTTTTTT. Encoded protein: CASSEKRGTGGFNEKLFF.

Worth noting for this clone: The conserved phenylalanine or tryptophan is not found at the CDR3 terminus, so this likely reflects a read error. It is unclear where the CDR3 begins or ends on the DNA, so no DNA is shown, and the CDR3 is as TCRdb lists it. This rearrangement joins TRBV5-8 to TRBJ2-7; TRBD1 is the table's D call and was not checked against the DNA. Counting both end residues, the CDR3 totals 14 amino acids. Germline V gene data show CDR1 as SGHTS and CDR2 as YDEGEE. CDR3 residues: CASSLVGGASISFI.

The chain couples TRBV5-5 to TRBJ2-2; 7 bases agree with TRBD1. The CDR3 runs 17 residues. Germline V gene data show CDR1 as SGHKS and CDR2 as YYEKEE (reference sequence). Trimming removed 4 bases from V and 4 bases from J; junction bases left unmatched: 13. The CDR3 nucleotides read TGTGCCAGCAGCCCCCTGGTCGGGACAGTAACCACCGGGGAGCTGTTTTTT. Translation gives CASSPLVGTVTTGELFF.

This clone was seen a single time. The chain carries TRBV30 and TRBJ1-5, with a tentative D call TRBD1 (5 bases). Germline V gene data show CDR1 as GTSNPN and CDR2 as SVGIG (reference sequence). This CDR3 contains 13 residues. V was pared by 7 bases and J by 7 bases, with 17 bases between. CDR3 region: CASSGGEGQPQHF. In nucleotides, the CDR3 is TGTGCCTCCTCGGGGGGGGAAGGCCAGCCCCAGCATTTT.

The chain uses TRBV18 and TRBJ2-7; D remains ambiguous. Trimming left V 0 bases short and J 2 bases short, with 8 bases between. CDR1 KGHSH and CDR2 LQKENI come from the germline V gene. The CDR3 has 14 amino acids. CDR3 coding DNA: TGTGCCAGCTCACCACCGGCAGACACCTACGAGCAGTACTTC. As protein: CASSPPADTYEQYF.

The genes are TRBV27 and TRBJ1-1; D is possibly TRBD1 (5 bases). The V end lost 4 bases, the J end lost 1 base, and 10 bases lay between the germline ends. This CDR3 spans 14 amino acids. Germline V gene sequence: CDR1 MNHEY, CDR2 SMNVEV (reference sequence). The CDR3 reads CASSWSGGNTEAFF. The DNA for the CDR3 is TGTGCCAGCAGTTGGTCCGGGGGGAACACTGAAGCTTTCTTT.